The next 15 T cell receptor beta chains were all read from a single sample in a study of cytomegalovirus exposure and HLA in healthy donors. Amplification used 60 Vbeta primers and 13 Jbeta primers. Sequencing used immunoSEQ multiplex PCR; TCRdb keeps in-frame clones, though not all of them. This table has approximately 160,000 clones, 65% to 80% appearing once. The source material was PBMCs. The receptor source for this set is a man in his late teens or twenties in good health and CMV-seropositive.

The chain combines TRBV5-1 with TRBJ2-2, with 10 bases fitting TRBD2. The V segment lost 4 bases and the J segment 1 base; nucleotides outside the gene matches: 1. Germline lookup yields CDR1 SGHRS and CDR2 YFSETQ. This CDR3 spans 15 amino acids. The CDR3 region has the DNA TGCGCCAGCAGCAGGACTAGCGGGAACACCGGGGAGCTGTTTTTT. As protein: CASSRTSGNTGELFF.

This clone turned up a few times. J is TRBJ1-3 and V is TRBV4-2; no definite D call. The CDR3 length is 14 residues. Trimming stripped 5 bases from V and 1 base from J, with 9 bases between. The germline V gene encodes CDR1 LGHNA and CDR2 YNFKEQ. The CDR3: CASSSGSSGNTIYF. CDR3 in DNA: TGTGCCAGCAGCTCCGGTAGTTCTGGAAACACCATATATTTT.

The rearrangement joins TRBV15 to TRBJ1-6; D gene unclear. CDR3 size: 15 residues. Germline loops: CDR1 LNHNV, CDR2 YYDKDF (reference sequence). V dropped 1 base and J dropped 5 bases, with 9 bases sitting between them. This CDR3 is CATSRGRSNNSPLHF. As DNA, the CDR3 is TGTGCCACCAGCAGAGGGAGGTCAAATAATTCACCCCTCCACTTT.

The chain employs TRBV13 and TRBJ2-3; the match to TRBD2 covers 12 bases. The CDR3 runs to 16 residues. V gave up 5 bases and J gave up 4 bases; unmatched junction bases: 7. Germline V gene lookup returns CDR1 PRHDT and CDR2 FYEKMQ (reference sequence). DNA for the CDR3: TGTGCCAGCAGCGTGCTAGCGGGAGGGCAAGCAGATACGCAGTATTTT. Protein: CASSVLAGGQADTQYF.

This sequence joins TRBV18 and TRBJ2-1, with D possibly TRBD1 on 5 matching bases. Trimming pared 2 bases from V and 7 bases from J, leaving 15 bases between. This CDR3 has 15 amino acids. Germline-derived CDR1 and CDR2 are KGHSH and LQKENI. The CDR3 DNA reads TGTGCCAGCTCACCAGACAGCGTTAGACCAAATGAGCAGTTCTTC. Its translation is CASSPDSVRPNEQFF.

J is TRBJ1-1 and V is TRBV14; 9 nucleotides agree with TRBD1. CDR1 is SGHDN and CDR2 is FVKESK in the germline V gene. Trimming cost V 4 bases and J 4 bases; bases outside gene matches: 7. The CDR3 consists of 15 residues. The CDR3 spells CASSPRTGALTEAFF. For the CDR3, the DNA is TGTGCCAGCAGCCCACGGACAGGGGCACTCACTGAAGCTTTCTTT.

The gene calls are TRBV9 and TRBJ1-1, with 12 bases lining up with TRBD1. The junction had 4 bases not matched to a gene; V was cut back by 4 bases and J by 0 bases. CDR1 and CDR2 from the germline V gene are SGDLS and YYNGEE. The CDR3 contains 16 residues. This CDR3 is CASSPGQGAMNTEAFF. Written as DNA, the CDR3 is TGTGCCAGCAGCCCGGGACAGGGGGCCATGAACACTGAAGCTTTCTTT. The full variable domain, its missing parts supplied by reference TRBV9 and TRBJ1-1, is DSGVTQTPKHLITATGQRVTLRCSPRSGDLSVYWYQQSLDQGLQFLIQYYNGEERAKGNILERFSAQQFPDLHSELNLSSLELGDSALYFCASSPGQGAMNTEAFFGQGTRLTVV.

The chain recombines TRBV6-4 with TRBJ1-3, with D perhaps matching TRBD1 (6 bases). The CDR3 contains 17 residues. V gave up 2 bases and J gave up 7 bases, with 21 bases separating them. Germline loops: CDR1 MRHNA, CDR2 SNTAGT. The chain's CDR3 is CASSDPRAAGDPNTIYF. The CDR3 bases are TGTGCCAGCAGTGACCCACGTGCGGCAGGGGATCCGAACACCATATATTTT.

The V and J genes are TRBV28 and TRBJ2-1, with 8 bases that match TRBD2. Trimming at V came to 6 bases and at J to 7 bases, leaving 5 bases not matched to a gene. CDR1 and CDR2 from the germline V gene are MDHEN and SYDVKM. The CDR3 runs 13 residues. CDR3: CASSPGGGNEQFF. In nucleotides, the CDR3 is TGTGCCAGCAGCCCGGGAGGGGGGAATGAGCAGTTCTTC.

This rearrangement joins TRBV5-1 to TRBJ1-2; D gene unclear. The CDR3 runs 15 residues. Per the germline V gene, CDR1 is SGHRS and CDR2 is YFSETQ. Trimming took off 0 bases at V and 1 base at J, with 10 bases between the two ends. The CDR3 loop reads CASSLETAYNYGYTF. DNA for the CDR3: TGCGCCAGCAGCTTGGAAACCGCCTATAACTATGGCTACACCTTC.

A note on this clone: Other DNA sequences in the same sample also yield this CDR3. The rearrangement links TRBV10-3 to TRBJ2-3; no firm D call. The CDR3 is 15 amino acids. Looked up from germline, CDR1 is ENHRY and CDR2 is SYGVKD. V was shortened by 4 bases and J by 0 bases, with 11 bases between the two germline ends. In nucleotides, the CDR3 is TGTGCCATCAGTGTTGGTCTCAGTAGCACAGATACGCAGTATTTT. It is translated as CAISVGLSSTDTQYF.

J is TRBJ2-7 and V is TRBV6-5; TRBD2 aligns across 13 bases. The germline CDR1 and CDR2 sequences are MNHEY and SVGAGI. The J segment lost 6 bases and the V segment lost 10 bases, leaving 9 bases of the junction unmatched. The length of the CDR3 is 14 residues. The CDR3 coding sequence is TGTGCCACCCCCACTAGCGGGAGGGCAGGCGAGCAGTACGTC. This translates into CATPTSGRAGEQYV.

CDR3 DNA sequence: TGTGCCAGTACAGGCAGGGTCGCAGATACGCAGTATTTT. This codes for CASTGRVADTQYF. The chain combines TRBV19 with TRBJ2-3, with D possibly being TRBD1 (5 bases). CDR1 is LNHDA, CDR2 SQIVND, per germline (reference sequence). The CDR3 covers 13 residues. V lost 7 bases, J lost 4 bases, and 12 bases lay in between.

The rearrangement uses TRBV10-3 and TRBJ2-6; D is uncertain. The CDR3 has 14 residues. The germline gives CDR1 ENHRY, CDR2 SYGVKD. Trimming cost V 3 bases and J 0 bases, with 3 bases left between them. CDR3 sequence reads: CAISDSSGANVLTF. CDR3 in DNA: TGTGCCATCAGTGACAGCTCTGGGGCCAACGTCCTGACTTTC.

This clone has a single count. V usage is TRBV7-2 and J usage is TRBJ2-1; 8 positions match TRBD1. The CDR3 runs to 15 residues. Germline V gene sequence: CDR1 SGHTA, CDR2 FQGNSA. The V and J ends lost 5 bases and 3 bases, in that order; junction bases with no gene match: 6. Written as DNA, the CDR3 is TGTGCCAGCAGCACCACCGGGACAGGCTACAATGAGCAGTTCTTC. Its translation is CASSTTGTGYNEQFF.